This TCR beta chain stems from a study of T cells after yellow fever vaccination. Findings and limits, study-wide: Abundant bulk-derived clonotypes could contaminate FACS-sorted repertoires. After the booster, about 95% of CD4 and 75% to 90% of CD8 primary-response clones were re-detected.

As concerns this clonotype: Antigen: not known.

CDR1 is SGHTA, CDR2 FQGNSA, per germline. The length of the CDR3 is 14 residues. Trimming took 4 bases from V and 7 from J, leaving 11 bases between them. 5'RACE template switching added a universal primer site and UMIs to TCR cDNA. Each CDR3 protein gets one entry after TCRdb re-called the 5' RACE reads with MiXCR. The sample lists 300,000 or so distinct CDR3 sequences; 8.1% were seen once. This sample comprised PBMCs, obtained around 45 days after the first yellow fever vaccination. J is TRBJ1-6 and V is TRBV7-2; D is ambiguous. This clonotype was obtained from a man younger than 35 who received the YFV17D yellow fever vaccine. The CDR3 spells CASSSQPGNSPLHF. Here the CDR3 DNA reads TGTGCCAGCAGCTCTCAACCGGGGAATTCACCCCTCCACTTT. The full variable domain, rest sourced from reference TRBV7-2 and TRBJ1-6, is GAGVSQSPSNKVTEKGKDVELRCDPISGHTALYWYRQSLGQGLEFLIYFQGNSAPDKSGLPSDRFSAERTGGSVSTLTIQRTQQEDSAVYLCASSSQPGNSPLHFGNGTRLTVT.